Described below is a single TCR beta chain sequence and its context. The data belong to a study of OX40 agonist ivuxolimab in advanced cancers. Study-wide background: The dose of intravenous ivuxolimab that patients received every 2 weeks ranged from 0.01 to 10 mg/kg. People in dose escalation had one of these cancers: hepatocellular carcinoma, melanoma, renal cell or head and neck cancer. Therapy given before enrollment (anti-PD-1, anti-PD-L1 or anti-CTLA-4) was allowed, and around 44% had some.

Cycle 7 day 1, cycle 4 day 1, and baseline were the timepoints at which blood was sampled. Germline assignment: CDR1 SNHLY and CDR2 FYNNEI. The CDR3 covers 14 residues. With 9 bases removed from V and 3 bases from J, the gap between germline ends came to 18 bases. Using immunoSEQ multiplex PCR, the repertoire was profiled, and TCRdb retains in-frame clones only, with some absent. The data hold around 50,000 clones, with 85% to 90% observed a single time. The sequence derives from an adult with an advanced solid tumor such as melanoma, head and neck, liver or kidney cancer. Specimen: CD4+ or CD8+ T cells sorted from blood, collected in a trial of the OX40 agonist ivuxolimab. This sequence joins TRBV2 and TRBJ2-7, with D possibly being TRBD1 (5 bases). This chain's CDR3 is CASRRQGPLYEQYF. CDR3 sequence (DNA): TGTGCCAGTCGACGGCAGGGCCCCCTCTACGAGCAGTACTTC.